This T cell receptor (beta chain) derives from a study of T-cell memory formation after mild COVID-19 (dated by TCRdb to the early 2020s). As for the study more broadly: TCR sequence clusters from the two donors were largely donor specific. In a couple of donors, T-cell clones that expanded and contracted after mild COVID-19 were followed by sequencing TCRalpha and TCRbeta repertoires longitudinally. Two young, previously healthy adult volunteers, one female and one male, were included in the cohort. General conclusions and limits of the study: From day 15 to 85, contracting clones showed balanced CD4/CD8 phenotypes, whereas a second wave of clones that expanded from day 15 to 37 leaned towards CD4+. Contracting CD4+ clones were found mainly in CM and EM memory subsets, while CD8+ clones were enriched in EMRA. The study covered only a couple of mild cases, and larger cohorts including severe cases with pre-infection samples were considered necessary. The detection of some responding clones in pre-infection memory suggests that pre-existing cross-reactive memory T cells joined the SARS-CoV-2 response. SARS-CoV-2 specificity of the second-wave clones peaking on day 37 was not confirmed.

From its cysteine to its phenylalanine, the CDR3 spans 11 amino acids. Only the CDR3 region is kept as DNA, spanning 33 bases read in frame from base 1. V loses 4 bases, J loses 7 bases, and the germline ends lie 8 bases apart. A note on this clonotype: No cognate antigen has been identified for it. One base away there is no much larger clone; base qualities are not given.

The sample was run on an Illumina NovaSeq 6000. Using 5'RACE with constant-segment primers, TCRalpha and TCRbeta cDNA libraries were constructed, with sample barcodes and unique molecular identifiers added in the process. RNA was extracted from every sample with Trizol reagent. Library amplification was performed in two PCR steps, and a second sample barcode and Illumina TruSeq adapters were introduced in the second step. Sequencing of the libraries was done on an Illumina NovaSeq, producing 2 x 150 bp paired-end reads. As for the authors' bioinformatics: The reads were demultiplexed and collapsed into UMI-guided consensus sequences using migec v1.2.7. Using mixcr v2.1.11, UMI consensuses were aligned to TRA and TRB V and J templates and then assembled into clonotypes. A clonotype was counted as expanded or contracted only when both edgeR and NoisET called the clonotype significant, with the noise models trained on biological replicates. For edgeR calls, a false discovery rate-adjusted p below 0.01 and a log2 fold-change threshold of 1 were applied. As an exploratory analysis of dynamics, max-normalized trajectories of the 1000 most abundant clonotypes were examined with PCA combined with hierarchical clustering. The CD4 or CD8 phenotype of responding clones was assigned using the separately sequenced CD4+ and CD8+ repertoires. The public sequencing data were trimmed at Q25 with fastp and processed into clonotypes with MiXCR by TCRdb, which kept only in-frame beta chains. Duplicate CDR3 protein sequences are folded into a single record with the most common DNA and genes. The V and J calls were not made by the authors but by TCRdb's processing. The sample table records approximately 560,000 distinct CDR3 sequences; roughly 17% of these occur just once. The ten largest clones represent around 7.8% of the sample.

Ficoll-Paque density gradient centrifugation was used to isolate PBMCs. Recombination connected TRBV12-3 or TRBV12-4 to TRBJ2-7, with no D gene named confidently. This TCR was recovered from an adult woman who had mild COVID-19 (a few samples of this study predate the infection). The sample titles of this study are shuffled in the database, so cell type and time point are left out; the donor was told from shared clones. The sample comprised PBMCs or a T cell subset sorted from them (not recorded which). The CDR3 sequence is CASSYQGEQYF. DNA sequence: TGTGCCAGCAGTTACCAAGGAGAGCAGTACTTC.